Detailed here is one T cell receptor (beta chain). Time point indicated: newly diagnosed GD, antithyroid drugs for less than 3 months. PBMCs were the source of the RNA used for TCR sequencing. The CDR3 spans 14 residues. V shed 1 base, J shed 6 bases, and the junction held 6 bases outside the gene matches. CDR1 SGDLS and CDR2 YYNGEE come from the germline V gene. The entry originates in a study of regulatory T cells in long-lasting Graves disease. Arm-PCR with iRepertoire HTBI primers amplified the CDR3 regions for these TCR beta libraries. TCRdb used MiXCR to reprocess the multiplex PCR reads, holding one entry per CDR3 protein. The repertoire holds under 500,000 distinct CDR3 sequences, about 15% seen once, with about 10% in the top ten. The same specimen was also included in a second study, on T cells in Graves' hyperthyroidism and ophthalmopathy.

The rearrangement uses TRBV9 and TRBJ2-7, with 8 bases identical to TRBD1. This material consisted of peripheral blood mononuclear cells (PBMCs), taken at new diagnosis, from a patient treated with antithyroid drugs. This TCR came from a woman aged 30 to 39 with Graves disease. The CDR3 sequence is CASSVQAQGVEQYF. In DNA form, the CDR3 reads TGTGCCAGCAGCGTACAAGCACAGGGGGTCGAGCAGTACTTC.